This T cell receptor (beta chain) originates from a study of blood T cell repertoires in COVID-19. Overall study: The origin of the acute and convalescent COVID-19 samples was the United States, Italy and Spain. PBMCs, B-cell-depleted T cells, or T cells provided the cDNA or gDNA that made up the material.

Original processing notes: Amplification with reference gene primers provided the estimates of nucleated cell counts. Only in-frame clones appear in the TCRdb table, and some are missing; sequencing was by immunoSEQ multiplex PCR. D and trimming come from the DNA, and the V and J calls and clone size come from that table. The table lists 240,000 or so clones, roughly 80% of them singletons. Germline values: CDR1 LGHNA, CDR2 YSLEER. V shed 0 bases, J shed 2 bases, and the junction held 9 bases outside the gene matches. The CDR3 totals 19 residues. Sequencing input: peripheral blood. V and J are TRBV4-3 and TRBJ2-3, with 12 bases identical to TRBD2. The clonotype was recovered from a woman between 18 and 29 years old with acute or convalescent COVID-19. The CDR3 DNA reads TGCGCCAGCAGCCAAGATAGGCTAGCGGGAGGGACCCCCACAGATACGCAGTATTTT. Amino acid sequence: CASSQDRLAGGTPTDTQYF.